The rows below give T cell receptor beta chains drawn from one sample of a study of identical twins. TCRdb fed the 5' RACE reads into MiXCR, producing one record per CDR3 protein. Here the sample spans approximately 260,000 distinct CDR3 sequences, about 8.5% being singletons. The data were also submitted as part of a second study, on yellow fever vaccine responses in identical twins.

The sequenced material came from CD8+ T cells sorted from blood. The receptors come from a woman younger than 30 in good health. CDR3s include the opening cysteine and the closing phenylalanine or tryptophan. The D gene is left open where the match is weak. Expanded clones are given a class, and other clones once, few, many or no size at all.

CDR3 DNA: TGCAGTGCCGGGACAGGGGCGGCAGATACGCAGTATTTT
CDR3 protein: CSAGTGAADTQYF
clone size: few
D gene: TRBD1
J gene: TRBJ2-3
V gene: TRBV20-1
CDR3 length: 13

CDR3 DNA: TGCGCCAGCAGCCAAGCGATAGCGGGAGCGATCGTAAATGAGCAGTTCTTC
CDR3 protein: CASSQAIAGAIVNEQFF
clone size: -
D gene: TRBD2
J gene: TRBJ2-1
V gene: TRBV4-3
CDR3 length: 17

CDR3 DNA: TGTGCCAGCAGCTCCGTACTCGCCTACGAGCAGTACTTC
CDR3 protein: CASSSVLAYEQYF
clone size: -
D gene: -
J gene: TRBJ2-7
V gene: TRBV7-9
CDR3 length: 13

CDR3 DNA: TGTGCCACCAGTGATTTGCCGGGACCGGTTGGTGAAGATACGCAGTATTTT
CDR3 protein: CATSDLPGPVGEDTQYF
clone size: many
D gene: -
J gene: TRBJ2-3
V gene: TRBV24-1
CDR3 length: 17

CDR3 DNA: TGTGCCACCAGTGATTTAGGACAGGGATCCGGGGAGCTGTTTTTT
CDR3 protein: CATSDLGQGSGELFF
clone size: many
D gene: TRBD1
J gene: TRBJ2-2
V gene: TRBV24-1
CDR3 length: 15

CDR3 DNA: TGTGCCAGCAGGGAGGGAAGCCAGCCCCAGCATTTT
CDR3 protein: CASREGSQPQHF
clone size: few
D gene: -
J gene: TRBJ1-5
V gene: TRBV2
CDR3 length: 12

CDR3 DNA: TGCGCCAGCAGCCAACTGCATGTGGGACTAGCGGGAGGAATGACGAACACCGGGGAGCTGTTTTTT
CDR3 protein: CASSQLHVGLAGGMTNTGELFF
clone size: -
D gene: TRBD2
J gene: TRBJ2-2
V gene: TRBV4-1
CDR3 length: 22

CDR3 DNA: TGTGCCAGCAGCTTAGATCCGGGGACTGAAGCTTTCTTT
CDR3 protein: CASSLDPGTEAFF
clone size: -
D gene: -
J gene: TRBJ1-1
V gene: TRBV11-3
CDR3 length: 13

CDR3 DNA: TGCGCCAGCAGCCAAGCTGTCCGCGGCTTCTACGAGCAGTACTTC
CDR3 protein: CASSQAVRGFYEQYF
clone size: few
D gene: -
J gene: TRBJ2-7
V gene: TRBV4-3
CDR3 length: 15

CDR3 DNA: TGCGCCAGCAGCTTAGCGGGGGCCAATAACATTCAGTACTTC
CDR3 protein: CASSLAGANNIQYF
clone size: -
D gene: TRBD2
J gene: TRBJ2-4
V gene: TRBV5-1
CDR3 length: 14

CDR3 DNA: TGCAGTGCCGTAGCGGGGGGAGAGGCAGATACGCAGTATTTT
CDR3 protein: CSAVAGGEADTQYF
clone size: -
D gene: TRBD2
J gene: TRBJ2-3
V gene: TRBV20-1
CDR3 length: 14

CDR3 DNA: TGTGCCAGCAGCTTAAACAGGGGCCCCCACGAGCAGTACTTC
CDR3 protein: CASSLNRGPHEQYF
clone size: few
D gene: TRBD1
J gene: TRBJ2-7
V gene: TRBV28
CDR3 length: 14

CDR3 DNA: TGTGCCACCAGTGATTGCGCCGGGATTAAAATTCCCACCTTGCAGTACTTC
CDR3 protein: CATSDCAGIKIPTLQYF
clone size: few
D gene: -
J gene: TRBJ2-7
V gene: TRBV24-1
CDR3 length: 17

CDR3 DNA: TGTGCCAGCAGCTTACAAGGGACAGGGGTCAGAGATACGCAGTATTTT
CDR3 protein: CASSLQGTGVRDTQYF
clone size: -
D gene: TRBD1
J gene: TRBJ2-3
V gene: TRBV7-9
CDR3 length: 16

CDR3 DNA: TGTGCCAGCTCACCACCGGTCAGCGCCCGGAACGGCGCAGATACGCAGTATTTT
CDR3 protein: CASSPPVSARNGADTQYF
clone size: few
D gene: -
J gene: TRBJ2-3
V gene: TRBV18
CDR3 length: 18

CDR3 DNA: TGTGCCAGCAGCCAAGGGGGGCTGGACGAGCAGTACTTC
CDR3 protein: CASSQGGLDEQYF
clone size: many
D gene: -
J gene: TRBJ2-7
V gene: TRBV14
CDR3 length: 13

CDR3 DNA: TGTGCCAGCAGAAACGTCGGGGAGCTGTTTTTT
CDR3 protein: CASRNVGELFF
clone size: -
D gene: -
J gene: TRBJ2-2
V gene: TRBV28
CDR3 length: 11

CDR3 DNA: TGTGCCAGCAGTGAATATGCGGGGGGGAGCACAGATACGCAGTATTTT
CDR3 protein: CASSEYAGGSTDTQYF
clone size: -
D gene: TRBD2
J gene: TRBJ2-3
V gene: TRBV25-1
CDR3 length: 16

CDR3 DNA: TGTGCCACCAGCAGAGGTACAGGTCAGCCCCAGCATTTT
CDR3 protein: CATSRGTGQPQHF
clone size: many
D gene: -
J gene: TRBJ1-5
V gene: TRBV15
CDR3 length: 13

CDR3 DNA: TGTGCCAGCAGCTATAGGACAGGGGGCAACACCGGGGAGCTGTTTTTT
CDR3 protein: CASSYRTGGNTGELFF
clone size: many
D gene: TRBD1
J gene: TRBJ2-2
V gene: TRBV11-2
CDR3 length: 16

CDR3 DNA: TGTGCCAGCAGCTTTGGCCGAATTTTCACACCCCTCCACTTT
CDR3 protein: CASSFGRIFTPLHF
clone size: many
D gene: -
J gene: TRBJ1-6
V gene: TRBV7-8
CDR3 length: 14

CDR3 DNA: TGCGCCAGCAGCCAAGATTTTGAGGGCGAGACCCAGTACTTC
CDR3 protein: CASSQDFEGETQYF
clone size: -
D gene: -
J gene: TRBJ2-5
V gene: TRBV4-3
CDR3 length: 14

CDR3 DNA: TGTGCCAGCACCCTCGGACAAAGCACAGATACGCAGTATTTT
CDR3 protein: CASTLGQSTDTQYF
clone size: few
D gene: -
J gene: TRBJ2-3
V gene: TRBV12-3/TRBV12-4
CDR3 length: 14

CDR3 DNA: TGTGCCAGCAGTTTAAGCGGGGTCTACGAGCAGTACTTC
CDR3 protein: CASSLSGVYEQYF
clone size: many
D gene: TRBD2
J gene: TRBJ2-7
V gene: TRBV27
CDR3 length: 13

CDR3 DNA: TGCAGCGTTGCAGACCGGGACTGGGAGCAGTACTTC
CDR3 protein: CSVADRDWEQYF
clone size: many
D gene: -
J gene: TRBJ2-7
V gene: TRBV29-1
CDR3 length: 12

CDR3 DNA: TGTGCCAGCAGTTTCCAGAGCTCCTACAATGAGCAGTTCTTC
CDR3 protein: CASSFQSSYNEQFF
clone size: -
D gene: -
J gene: TRBJ2-1
V gene: TRBV27
CDR3 length: 14

CDR3 DNA: TGTGCCAGCAGTGACGACGACAGGGCGGCCGGGGAGCTGTTTTTT
CDR3 protein: CASSDDDRAAGELFF
clone size: many
D gene: TRBD1
J gene: TRBJ2-2
V gene: TRBV25-1
CDR3 length: 15

CDR3 DNA: TGTGCCAGCAGTTCCTGGACAGAAAGAGATACGCAGTATTTT
CDR3 protein: CASSSWTERDTQYF
clone size: many
D gene: -
J gene: TRBJ2-3
V gene: TRBV12-3/TRBV12-4
CDR3 length: 14

CDR3 DNA: TGTGCCAGCAGTTCCCTCCAAGCGGGAGGGCCTTCCGAGCAGTACTTC
CDR3 protein: CASSSLQAGGPSEQYF
clone size: many
D gene: TRBD2
J gene: TRBJ2-7
V gene: TRBV28
CDR3 length: 16

CDR3 DNA: TGTGCCAGCAGTTTAAGACTAGCGGCCCAAGAGACCCAGTACTTC
CDR3 protein: CASSLRLAAQETQYF
clone size: -
D gene: TRBD2
J gene: TRBJ2-5
V gene: TRBV12-3/TRBV12-4
CDR3 length: 15

CDR3 DNA: TGTGCCAGCAGTGACTCGGGACTAGCCTCGCCCGGGGAGCTGTTTTTT
CDR3 protein: CASSDSGLASPGELFF
clone size: few
D gene: TRBD2
J gene: TRBJ2-2
V gene: TRBV6-4
CDR3 length: 16

CDR3 DNA: TGTGCCAGCAGTCACTTATTGGGGACCGGGGAGCTGTTTTTT
CDR3 protein: CASSHLLGTGELFF
clone size: few
D gene: -
J gene: TRBJ2-2
V gene: TRBV27
CDR3 length: 14

CDR3 DNA: TGTGCCAGCAGCTTGGTTCCGCGAATGTACCAAGAGACCCAGTACTTC
CDR3 protein: CASSLVPRMYQETQYF
clone size: many
D gene: -
J gene: TRBJ2-5
V gene: TRBV5-6
CDR3 length: 16

CDR3 DNA: TGTGCCAGCAGTTTATCCACAGCCCCAGGGCGACTAGCGGGAGGTAGCACAGATACGCAGTATTTT
CDR3 protein: CASSLSTAPGRLAGGSTDTQYF
clone size: -
D gene: TRBD2
J gene: TRBJ2-3
V gene: TRBV27
CDR3 length: 22

CDR3 DNA: TGTGCCAGCAGTGAGTGGCTAGCGGGAGAATCCTACGAGCAGTACTTC
CDR3 protein: CASSEWLAGESYEQYF
clone size: few
D gene: TRBD2
J gene: TRBJ2-7
V gene: TRBV6-1
CDR3 length: 16

CDR3 DNA: TGTGCCAGCAGATACCTAGCCTTCTATGAGCAGTTCTTC
CDR3 protein: CASRYLAFYEQFF
clone size: -
D gene: -
J gene: TRBJ2-1
V gene: TRBV7-2
CDR3 length: 13

CDR3 DNA: TGTGCCACCAGCAGTGAGGGGGCGCGAAATGAGCAGTTCTTC
CDR3 protein: CATSSEGARNEQFF
clone size: many
D gene: TRBD1
J gene: TRBJ2-1
V gene: TRBV15
CDR3 length: 14

CDR3 DNA: TGCGCCAGCAGCCGAGAGTGGAGACAAGAGACCCAGTACTTC
CDR3 protein: CASSREWRQETQYF
clone size: few
D gene: -
J gene: TRBJ2-5
V gene: TRBV4-1
CDR3 length: 14

CDR3 DNA: TGCGCCAGCAGTCAATCCCAGGGCGGGCAGTTCTTC
CDR3 protein: CASSQSQGGQFF
clone size: many
D gene: -
J gene: TRBJ2-1
V gene: TRBV23-1
CDR3 length: 12

CDR3 DNA: TGTGCCAGCAGCCAAGAAGTGAGGTTGGGCTACACCTTC
CDR3 protein: CASSQEVRLGYTF
clone size: many
D gene: -
J gene: TRBJ1-2
V gene: TRBV4-2
CDR3 length: 13

CDR3 DNA: TGTGCCAGCAGCTTGCGGGGGGGAACTTACAATGAGCAGTTCTTC
CDR3 protein: CASSLRGGTYNEQFF
clone size: -
D gene: TRBD2
J gene: TRBJ2-1
V gene: TRBV11-3
CDR3 length: 15

CDR3 DNA: TGTGCCAGTAGTATAGGACTAGCGGGAGGCAATGAGCAGTTCTTC
CDR3 protein: CASSIGLAGGNEQFF
clone size: many
D gene: TRBD2
J gene: TRBJ2-1
V gene: TRBV19
CDR3 length: 15

CDR3 DNA: TGTGCCAGCATCGAGGGGAGGAGCTCCTACGAGCAGTACTTC
CDR3 protein: CASIEGRSSYEQYF
clone size: -
D gene: -
J gene: TRBJ2-7
V gene: TRBV2
CDR3 length: 14

CDR3 DNA: TGTGCCAGCAGTGCGTCGGTAGGAGTCGGTGAAAAACTGTTTTTT
CDR3 protein: CASSASVGVGEKLFF
clone size: -
D gene: -
J gene: TRBJ1-4
V gene: TRBV25-1
CDR3 length: 15

CDR3 DNA: TGTGCCAGCAGCCAAGTAGTCAGCTCTCTAAGCTACGAGCAGTACTTC
CDR3 protein: CASSQVVSSLSYEQYF
clone size: -
D gene: -
J gene: TRBJ2-7
V gene: TRBV3-1
CDR3 length: 16

CDR3 DNA: TGTGCCAGCAGCTCATCCTCCGGGCTCCGCTCCACAGATACGCAGTATTTT
CDR3 protein: CASSSSSGLRSTDTQYF
clone size: -
D gene: -
J gene: TRBJ2-3
V gene: TRBV7-9
CDR3 length: 17

CDR3 DNA: TGCGCCAGCAGCCAATCCGGGACCTACAATGAGCAGTTCTTC
CDR3 protein: CASSQSGTYNEQFF
clone size: few
D gene: -
J gene: TRBJ2-1
V gene: TRBV4-3
CDR3 length: 14

CDR3 DNA: TGTGCCAGCAGCCAAGAAGCAATTCAAGAGACCCAGTACTTC
CDR3 protein: CASSQEAIQETQYF
clone size: few
D gene: -
J gene: TRBJ2-5
V gene: TRBV14
CDR3 length: 14

CDR3 DNA: TGTGCCACCAGTGATCCAACCACCGGGACAGGGGAAATGAATGAGCAGTTCTTC
CDR3 protein: CATSDPTTGTGEMNEQFF
clone size: -
D gene: TRBD1
J gene: TRBJ2-1
V gene: TRBV24-1
CDR3 length: 18

CDR3 DNA: TGCAGTGCTAGAGTAGTTTTAGAAGCGGGGTCCGTGGCCTACGAGCAGTACTTC
CDR3 protein: CSARVVLEAGSVAYEQYF
clone size: many
D gene: TRBD2
J gene: TRBJ2-7
V gene: TRBV20-1
CDR3 length: 18

CDR3 DNA: TGTGCCAGCAGTGAAATTCAGGTTGATCCGTACAATGAGCAGTTCTTC
CDR3 protein: CASSEIQVDPYNEQFF
clone size: -
D gene: -
J gene: TRBJ2-1
V gene: TRBV2
CDR3 length: 16

CDR3 DNA: TGTGCCAGCAGCTTAGTCATCGGTGACAGGGGGCCTCAGCCCCAGCATTTT
CDR3 protein: CASSLVIGDRGPQPQHF
clone size: few
D gene: TRBD1
J gene: TRBJ1-5
V gene: TRBV7-8
CDR3 length: 17

CDR3 DNA: TGCGCCAGCAGCCAAGATCTTGTCGGGACTAGCGGGAGTATTCAGCAGTTCTTC
CDR3 protein: CASSQDLVGTSGSIQQFF
clone size: few
D gene: TRBD2
J gene: TRBJ2-1
V gene: TRBV4-1
CDR3 length: 18

CDR3 DNA: TGCAGCGTTGTGCGGGGTTACGAGCAGTACTTC
CDR3 protein: CSVVRGYEQYF
clone size: many
D gene: -
J gene: TRBJ2-7
V gene: TRBV29-1
CDR3 length: 11

CDR3 DNA: TGCAGCGTTCACGAGGAGACAGGAATAGCAGATGGCTACACCTTC
CDR3 protein: CSVHEETGIADGYTF
clone size: many
D gene: -
J gene: TRBJ1-2
V gene: TRBV29-1
CDR3 length: 15

CDR3 DNA: TGTGCCAGCAGTTTATCCATTTCTTCACCCCTCCACTTT
CDR3 protein: CASSLSISSPLHF
clone size: many
D gene: -
J gene: TRBJ1-6
V gene: TRBV27
CDR3 length: 13

CDR3 DNA: TGCAGCGTTGAAGGTAGGGACAACCCGACCAATGAGCAGTTCTTC
CDR3 protein: CSVEGRDNPTNEQFF
clone size: many
D gene: -
J gene: TRBJ2-1
V gene: TRBV29-1
CDR3 length: 15

CDR3 DNA: TGTGCCAGCAGCGGATGGGACAGGGACTATGGCTACACCTTC
CDR3 protein: CASSGWDRDYGYTF
clone size: -
D gene: TRBD1
J gene: TRBJ1-2
V gene: TRBV7-9
CDR3 length: 14

CDR3 DNA: TGTGCCAGCAGCTTAGCGGACAGTCCCGATCAGCCCCAGCATTTT
CDR3 protein: CASSLADSPDQPQHF
clone size: few
D gene: -
J gene: TRBJ1-5
V gene: TRBV7-9
CDR3 length: 15